The 10 T cell receptor beta chains given below trace back to one sample, sequenced in a study of shared clonotypes between healthy human individuals. Assay: immunoSEQ multiplex PCR; the TCRdb copy retains only in-frame clones and omits some. The sample has over 700,000 clones; just under 75% are singletons. The specimen was memory CD4+ T cells sorted from blood. Sample subset: CD45RA-negative fraction. The receptors shown here come from a woman in her twenties or thirties in good health.

This clone was counted a few times. V usage is TRBV14 and J usage is TRBJ1-1; weak D call: TRBD1 (5 bases). CDR1 and CDR2 (germline): SGHDN, FVKESK. This CDR3 has 15 amino acids. V was pared by 0 bases and J by 5 bases, with 13 bases between. CDR3 DNA sequence: TGTGCCAGCAGCCAAGATCATGTGGGGGGAACTGAAGCTTTCTTT. Its translation is CASSQDHVGGTEAFF.

This clone occurred a few times. The genes are TRBV5-1 and TRBJ2-7; a weak D match, TRBD2 (5 bases). The CDR3 has 13 residues. CDR1 and CDR2 (germline): SGHRS, YFSETQ. The V gene lost 2 bases and the J gene lost 5 bases, with 11 bases spanning the gap. CDR3 amino acids: CASSLGGPNEQYF. The DNA for the CDR3 is TGCGCCAGCAGCTTAGGAGGACCGAACGAGCAGTACTTC.

Concerning this clone: The sample contains more than one DNA sequence encoding this CDR3. The chain uses TRBV27 and TRBJ1-1; 8 positions agree with TRBD1. The CDR3 sequence is 16 residues long. The germline V gene has CDR1 MNHEY and CDR2 SMNVEV (reference sequence). V shed 2 bases, J shed 1 base, and the junction held 6 bases outside the gene matches. CDR3 loop: CASSLGQGARNTEAFF. The CDR3 region has the DNA TGTGCCAGCAGTTTAGGGCAGGGGGCAAGGAACACTGAAGCTTTCTTT.

This clone was seen a handful of times. The V and J genes are TRBV25-1 and TRBJ1-2; no clear D gene. The CDR3 runs to 14 residues. Germline V gene lookup returns CDR1 MGHDK and CDR2 SYGVNS. V shed 3 bases and J shed 3 bases, with 11 bases lying between them. This chain's CDR3 is CASSDRSTYYGYTF. The CDR3 DNA follows: TGTGCCAGCAGTGACCGCAGCACCTACTATGGCTACACCTTC.

CDR3: CASSQSQGGYTF. The CDR3 DNA reads TGTGCCAGCAGCCAGAGTCAGGGGGGCTACACCTTC. The V call is TRBV4-2, the J call TRBJ1-2; D may be TRBD1 (6 bases). Germline V CDR1 and CDR2: LGHNA, YNFKEQ. Deletions cut 3 bases from V and 8 bases from J, with 10 bases between. The CDR3 sequence is 12 residues long.

The chain carries TRBV5-1 and TRBJ2-1, with a tentative D call TRBD1 (5 bases). Deletions cut 2 bases from V and 6 bases from J, with 18 bases between. The CDR3 has 16 residues. The germline CDR1 and CDR2 sequences are SGHRS and YFSETQ. CDR3 region: CASSLAAGLVSNEQFF. CDR3 DNA: TGCGCCAGCAGCTTAGCCGCAGGGCTTGTGAGCAATGAGCAGTTCTTC.

The chain joins TRBV19 to TRBJ1-1; D not certain. Germline CDR1 and CDR2: LNHDA and SQIVND (reference sequence). The CDR3 totals 16 residues. Deletions cut 7 bases from V and 5 bases from J, with 23 bases between. Here the CDR3 DNA reads TGTGCCAGTACCTTAATGCCCGGGGAGATCACGACTGAAGCTTTCTTT. This encodes CASTLMPGEITTEAFF.

In this sample, this clone turned up once. The V gene is TRBV2, the J gene TRBJ2-5; TRBD2 is a possible D gene (6 bases). The V and J ends lost 7 bases and 5 bases respectively, with 11 bases between them. This CDR3 is built from 12 residues. CDR1 and CDR2 (germline): SNHLY, FYNNEI. The CDR3 reads CASTPRGETQYF. CDR3 in DNA: TGTGCCAGCACTCCTCGGGGGGAGACCCAGTACTTC. Together with reference TRBV2 and TRBJ2-5, the CDR3 gives the full variable domain: EPEVTQTPSHQVTQMGQEVILRCVPISNHLYFYWYRQILGQKVEFLVSFYNNEISEKSEIFDDQFSVERPDGSNFTLKIRSTKLEDSAMYFCASTPRGETQYFGPGTRLLVL.

This rearrangement joins TRBV6-1 to TRBJ1-5; D is unclear. Trimming shortened V by 2 bases and J by 3 bases, and 11 bases separated the two germline ends. The CDR3 loop spans 15 amino acids. In germline, CDR1 is MNHNS, CDR2 SASEGT. The CDR3: CASSERGQVNQPQHF. The CDR3 DNA is TGTGCCAGCAGTGAACGAGGGCAGGTCAATCAGCCCCAGCATTTT.

In this sample, this clone turned up a few times. The chain has TRBV5-4 and TRBJ2-7, with 9 positions matching TRBD2. Trimming at V came to 4 bases and at J to 0 bases, leaving 5 bases not matched to a gene. CDR1 SGHNT and CDR2 YYREEE come from the germline V gene (reference sequence). This CDR3 has 15 residues. The CDR3 reads CASSRTSVNSYEQYF. The CDR3 bases are TGTGCCAGCAGCCGGACTAGCGTGAACTCCTACGAGCAGTACTTC.